One sample yielded the 32 T cell receptor beta chains listed below, sequenced in a study of OX40 agonist ivuxolimab in advanced cancers. TCRdb's copy holds only in-frame clones and misses some; the assay was immunoSEQ multiplex PCR. The table lists about 70,000 clones, about 81% of them singletons, with approximately 5% in the top ten. The sample here was CD4+ or CD8+ T cells sorted from blood, taken in a trial of the OX40 agonist ivuxolimab. All receptors come from an adult with an advanced solid tumor such as melanoma, head and neck, liver or kidney cancer.

This clone has more than one count but fewer than ten. V usage is TRBV5-1 and J usage is TRBJ1-6; the D gene is possibly TRBD1 (6 bases). The CDR3 loop spans 14 amino acids. Germline assignment: CDR1 SGHRS and CDR2 YFSETQ. V gave up 3 bases and J gave up 8 bases, with 12 bases separating them. The CDR3 nucleotides read TGCGCCAGCAGCTCCTGGGGGCACGATTCACCCCTCCACTTT. Protein: CASSSWGHDSPLHF.

This clone was seen a few times. V usage is TRBV5-1 and J usage is TRBJ2-3; TRBD1 is a possible D gene (5 bases). The CDR3 is made up of 14 amino acids. V was cut by 2 bases and J by 0 bases, with 7 bases left in between. The germline gives CDR1 SGHRS, CDR2 YFSETQ. The CDR3 reads CASSLTGSTDTQYF. The CDR3 DNA reads TGCGCCAGCAGCTTAACAGGTAGCACAGATACGCAGTATTTT. Looking up the rest from reference TRBV5-1 and TRBJ2-3 gives the full variable domain: KAGVTQTPRYLIKTRGQQVTLSCSPISGHRSVSWYQQTPGQGLQFLFEYFSETQRNKGNFPGRFSGRQFSNSRSEMNVSTLELGDSALYLCASSLTGSTDTQYFGPGTRLTVL.

This chain joins TRBV7-2 and TRBJ2-1; D gene uncertain. Trimming left V 4 bases short and J 4 bases short, with 8 bases between. The CDR3 runs to 13 residues. Germline CDR1 reads SGHTA; CDR2 reads FQGNSA. The CDR3 reads CASSSTVYNEQFF. Here the CDR3 DNA reads TGTGCCAGCAGCTCGACGGTATACAATGAGCAGTTCTTC.

The J gene is TRBJ2-2, the V gene TRBV6-4, with D unresolved. Germline V gene sequence: CDR1 MRHNA, CDR2 SNTAGT. The length of the CDR3 is 15 residues. V dropped 3 bases and J dropped 4 bases, with 12 bases sitting between them. In nucleotides, the CDR3 is TGTGCCAGCAGTGATCGAATTTCCCCCACCGGGGAGCTGTTTTTT. Residues: CASSDRISPTGELFF.

Only a few counts were recorded for this clone. Within the sample, other DNA sequences also encode this same CDR3. The chain combines TRBV2 with TRBJ1-5, with D possibly TRBD1 on 5 matching bases. The V end lost 2 bases, the J end lost 6 bases, and 11 bases lay between the germline ends. This CDR3 is built from 14 residues. Germline values: CDR1 SNHLY, CDR2 FYNNEI. The CDR3 loop reads CASSENQGSQPQHF. In nucleotides, the CDR3 is TGTGCCAGCAGTGAAAATCAGGGAAGTCAGCCCCAGCATTTT. Filled out from reference TRBV2 and TRBJ1-5, the complete variable domain reads EPEVTQTPSHQVTQMGQEVILRCVPISNHLYFYWYRQILGQKVEFLVSFYNNEISEKSEIFDDQFSVERPDGSNFTLKIRSTKLEDSAMYFCASSENQGSQPQHFGDGTRLSIL.

Concerning this clone itself: Different DNA sequences within this sample yield the same CDR3. The V gene is TRBV19, the J gene TRBJ1-1; D is undetermined. Germline V gene lookup returns CDR1 LNHDA and CDR2 SQIVND (reference sequence). Trimming removed 2 bases at V and 2 bases at J, with 6 bases between. This CDR3 has 13 amino acids. CDR3 amino acids: CASSIQVNTEAFF. CDR3 DNA: TGTGCCAGTAGTATACAGGTAAACACTGAAGCTTTCTTT.

Here the CDR3 reads CASSLRGLPTRSYNEQFF. In DNA, the CDR3 is TGCGCCAGCAGCCTCAGGGGCCTTCCCACACGCTCCTACAATGAGCAGTTCTTC. The gene calls are TRBV5-1 and TRBJ2-1; D possibly corresponds to TRBD1 (6 bases). Germline V lookup: CDR1 SGHRS, CDR2 YFSETQ. There are 18 residues in the CDR3. Deletions cut 4 bases from V and 0 bases from J, with 20 bases between.

This sequence joins TRBV23-1 and TRBJ2-2; no clear D gene. TRBV23-1 has ORF status, its function being uncertain. This CDR3 comprises 16 residues. The V end lost 4 bases, the J end lost 0 bases, and 12 bases lay between the germline ends. In DNA, the CDR3 is TGCGCCAGCAGTCTTGGAGCAGGCGCGAACACCGGGGAGCTGTTTTTT. Translation gives CASSLGAGANTGELFF.

The rearrangement uses TRBV2 and TRBJ1-2, with 12 bases aligning to TRBD1. Trimming cost V 6 bases and J 3 bases; bases outside gene matches: 5. The CDR3 is 15 residues long. Germline V gene sequence: CDR1 SNHLY, CDR2 FYNNEI. The CDR3 DNA reads as TGTGCCAGCAGGACGGGACAGGGGGCATACTATGGCTACACCTTC. This codes for CASRTGQGAYYGYTF.

The chain recombines TRBV6-5 with TRBJ2-5; tentatively, D is TRBD2 (6 bases). Trimming removed 0 bases at V and 9 bases at J, with 17 bases between. The CDR3 spans 15 residues. From germline, CDR1 is MNHEY and CDR2 SVGAGI. The CDR3 DNA reads as TGTGCCAGCAGTTACTCACGACAGCCCTGGGAGGCCCAGTACTTC. Its translation is CASSYSRQPWEAQYF.

This clone was detected only a few times. The gene calls are TRBV10-2 and TRBJ1-6, with D unclear. The germline V gene encodes CDR1 WSHSY and CDR2 SAAADI. CDR3 length: 12 residues. The V end lost 2 bases, the J end lost 5 bases, and 1 base lay between the germline ends. In DNA form, the CDR3 reads TGCGCCAGCAGTGAGCATAATTCACCCCTCCACTTT. Its protein product is CASSEHNSPLHF.

This CDR3 reads CASSLTQGENNEQFF. CDR3 in DNA: TGTGCCAGCAGCCTAACACAGGGGGAGAACAATGAGCAGTTCTTC. The V call is TRBV7-9, the J call TRBJ2-1; 8 bases agree with TRBD1. CDR1 is SEHNR, CDR2 FQNEAQ, per germline (reference sequence). V lost 5 bases and J lost 5; bases outside the gene matches: 8. The CDR3 totals 15 residues. The complete variable domain, with remaining parts taken from reference TRBV7-9 and TRBJ2-1, reads DTGVSQNPRHKITKRGQNVTFRCDPISEHNRLYWYRQTLGQGPEFLTYFQNEAQLEKSRLLSDRFSAERPKGSFSTLEIQRTEQGDSAMYLCASSLTQGENNEQFFGPGTRLTVL.

V gene TRBV5-6 combines with J gene TRBJ1-4; D perhaps matches TRBD1 (5 bases). Trimming shortened V by 4 bases and J by 4 bases, and 17 bases separated the two germline ends. Germline CDR1 reads SGHDT; CDR2 reads YYEEEE. The CDR3 covers 16 residues. The CDR3 nucleotides read TGTGCCAGCAGCCCCGGTCGGGGTAGGGGTAATGAAAAACTGTTTTTT. This encodes CASSPGRGRGNEKLFF.

The table lists this clone with a count of one. The gene calls are TRBV11-3 and TRBJ1-1; D remains ambiguous. V lost 0 bases, J lost 11 bases, and 13 bases lay in between. The CDR3 loop spans 13 amino acids. CDR1 is SGHNT, CDR2 YENEEA, per germline. CDR3 DNA sequence: TGTGCCAGCAGCTTAGATCGAGTGGAAGAGGCTTTCTTT. Translating it yields CASSLDRVEEAFF.

V usage is TRBV5-1 and J usage is TRBJ1-1, with 8 bases matching TRBD1. Trimming took 7 bases from V and 2 from J; bases not matched to a gene: 7. This CDR3 comprises 14 residues. The V gene's germline CDR1 is SGHRS and CDR2 YFSETQ. For the CDR3, the DNA is TGCGCCAGCGAATCGGGACAGGCTAACACTGAAGCTTTCTTT. Its translation is CASESGQANTEAFF.

Turning to this clone: One end of the junction is discordant with germline, which a read error may explain. This sequence joins TRBV6-1 and TRBJ1-1, with 9 bases that match TRBD1. This CDR3 is 12 amino acids long. Looked up from germline, CDR1 is MNHNS and CDR2 is SASEGT. CDR3 loop: CASSERDRENSF. The CDR3 bases are TGTGCCAGCAGTGAACGGGACAGGGAAAACTCATTT.

The genes are TRBV6-5 and TRBJ2-3, with D perhaps TRBD1 (6 bases). Germline lookup yields CDR1 MNHEY and CDR2 SVGAGI. V was pared by 4 bases and J by 9 bases, with 14 bases between. The CDR3 spans 13 residues. The CDR3 spells CASSSTGGATQYF. The CDR3 nucleotides read TGTGCCAGCAGTTCGACAGGCGGCGCGACGCAGTATTTT.

This clone was detected only a few times. The rearrangement links TRBV11-2 to TRBJ1-5; D not resolved. The germline V and J ends were trimmed by 0 bases and 3 bases, with 3 bases remaining between them. The CDR3 spans 13 residues. The germline V gene encodes CDR1 SGHAT and CDR2 FQNNGV. The chain's CDR3 is CASSLDLNQPQHF. CDR3 nucleotides: TGTGCCAGCAGCTTAGACCTCAATCAGCCCCAGCATTTT.

This sequence joins TRBV7-8 and TRBJ1-5; maybe TRBD1 (5 bases). Germline V gene sequence: CDR1 SGHVS, CDR2 FQNEAQ. The V and J ends lost 5 bases and 1 base respectively, with 18 bases between them. This CDR3 comprises 17 residues. The CDR3 region is CASSPRRGAGSNQPQHF. The DNA for the CDR3 is TGTGCCAGCAGCCCGAGGAGAGGGGCGGGAAGCAATCAGCCCCAGCATTTT.

The V call is TRBV11-1, the J call TRBJ1-1; D perhaps matches TRBD1 (6 bases). V was shortened by 0 bases and J by 7 bases, with 12 bases between the two germline ends. Germline-derived CDR1 and CDR2 are SGHAT and FQDESV (reference sequence). CDR3 size: 14 residues. CDR3: CASSLAQQGREAFF. The CDR3 bases are TGTGCCAGCAGCTTAGCACAACAGGGCCGTGAAGCTTTCTTT.

This rearrangement joins TRBV19 to TRBJ2-7; D perhaps matches TRBD2 (6 bases). The length of the CDR3 is 13 residues. CDR1 is LNHDA, CDR2 SQIVND, per germline (reference sequence). The V and J ends lost 5 bases and 3 bases respectively, with 11 bases between them. The CDR3 nucleotides read TGTGCCAGTAGTTTCCGGCGGGGCTACGAGCAGTACTTC. Protein sequence: CASSFRRGYEQYF.

The chain employs TRBV5-4 and TRBJ2-1; possibly TRBD1 or TRBD2 for D (6 bases each). V shed 0 bases and J shed 2 bases, with 12 bases lying between them. Germline CDR1 reads SGHNT; CDR2 reads YYREEE (reference sequence). This CDR3 spans 16 amino acids. Written as DNA, the CDR3 is TGTGCCAGCAGCTTGGAGGGGGGTACGACCTACAATGAGCAGTTCTTC. The encoded protein is CASSLEGGTTYNEQFF.

The chain combines TRBV7-9 with TRBJ2-1; tentatively, D is TRBD1 (5 bases). V lost 0 bases and J lost 10, with 7 bases in between. The CDR3 runs 12 residues. From germline, CDR1 is SEHNR and CDR2 FQNEAQ (reference sequence). The CDR3 bases are TGTGCCAGCAGCTTAGCGGGGCGGGAGCAGTTCTTC. It specifies CASSLAGREQFF.

The chain links TRBV9 to TRBJ1-2; TRBD1 agrees at 9 bases. After removal of 4 bases from V and 5 bases from J, the junction contained 12 bases not matched to a gene. The CDR3 runs 16 residues. Germline CDR1 and CDR2: SGDLS and YYNGEE. CDR3 amino acids: CASSPSGQGTQYGYTF. The DNA of the CDR3 is TGTGCCAGCAGCCCTAGCGGACAGGGGACCCAGTATGGCTACACCTTC.

The chain joins TRBV7-9 to TRBJ2-4; D possibly corresponds to TRBD1 (6 bases). Trimming took off 1 base at V and 8 bases at J, with 9 bases between the two ends. Germline CDR1 and CDR2: SEHNR and FQNEAQ (reference sequence). The length of the CDR3 is 13 residues. Here the CDR3 reads CASSLGEGDIQYF. The CDR3 DNA reads as TGTGCCAGCAGCTTAGGCGAGGGGGACATTCAGTACTTC.

The chain carries TRBV6-5 and TRBJ1-5, with 8 bases identical to TRBD1. V shed 5 bases and J 6 bases; nucleotides not matched to a gene: 6. CDR3 length: 14 residues. Germline V gene sequence: CDR1 MNHEY, CDR2 SVGAGI. The CDR3 loop is CASSPDRGSQPQHF. The CDR3 nucleotides are TGTGCCAGCAGTCCCGACAGGGGTAGTCAGCCCCAGCATTTT.

The chain is built from TRBV2 and TRBJ2-2, with 8 bases identical to TRBD1. After removal of 4 bases from V and 6 bases from J, the junction contained 4 bases not matched to a gene. Germline V gives CDR1 SNHLY, CDR2 FYNNEI. This CDR3 has 14 residues. As DNA, the CDR3 is TGTGCCAGCAGTGGGCAGGGGGCGTCCGGGGAGCTGTTTTTT. Protein sequence: CASSGQGASGELFF.

In its sample, this clone was seen a few times. The chain uses TRBV9 and TRBJ2-7, with TRBD2 identical over 8 bases. Germline values: CDR1 SGDLS, CDR2 YYNGEE. V shed 3 bases, J shed 5 bases, and the junction held 13 bases outside the gene matches. The CDR3 runs 16 residues. The CDR3 sequence: CASSAVGGLGFDEQYF. In DNA, the CDR3 is TGTGCCAGCAGCGCCGTAGGGGGACTAGGATTCGACGAGCAGTACTTC.

The rearrangement links TRBV6-1 to TRBJ2-7, with D possibly TRBD2 on 6 matching bases. Trimming stripped 8 bases from V and 4 bases from J, with 12 bases between. Germline CDR1 reads MNHNS; CDR2 reads SASEGT. CDR3 size: 12 residues. The CDR3 DNA follows: TGTGCCAGCGGGGGACTGTCTTACGAGCAGTACTTC. Translated, it gives CASGGLSYEQYF.

The chain links TRBV18 to TRBJ2-3; TRBD2 might be the D (6 bases). From germline, CDR1 is KGHSH and CDR2 LQKENI. This CDR3 has 14 amino acids. The germline V and J ends were trimmed by 4 bases and 6 bases, with 14 bases remaining between them. CDR3 sequence (DNA): TGTGCCAGCTCACGGGACGGGAGTGGGGATACGCAGTATTTT. It specifies CASSRDGSGDTQYF.

This rearrangement joins TRBV5-1 to TRBJ1-1; tentatively, D is TRBD1 (5 bases). From germline, CDR1 is SGHRS and CDR2 YFSETQ. The CDR3 spans 14 residues. V dropped 1 base and J dropped 0 bases, with 7 bases sitting between them. CDR3 sequence (DNA): TGCGCCAGCAGCTTGACAGGTTTGAACACTGAAGCTTTCTTT. It yields the protein CASSLTGLNTEAFF. The full variable domain, its missing parts supplied by reference TRBV5-1 and TRBJ1-1, is KAGVTQTPRYLIKTRGQQVTLSCSPISGHRSVSWYQQTPGQGLQFLFEYFSETQRNKGNFPGRFSGRQFSNSRSEMNVSTLELGDSALYLCASSLTGLNTEAFFGQGTRLTVV.

The V call is TRBV7-2, the J call TRBJ1-5; 8 positions match TRBD1. Germline assignment: CDR1 SGHTA and CDR2 FQGNSA. The CDR3 loop spans 18 amino acids. V shed 1 base, J shed 0 bases, and the junction held 8 bases outside the gene matches. The CDR3 bases are TGTGCCAGCAGCTTAGTACAGGGGGGACCATATAGCAATCAGCCCCAGCATTTT. Translation: CASSLVQGGPYSNQPQHF.